A selection of T cell receptor beta chains follows, all from one sample in a study of Ad26.COV2.S vaccination and SARS-CoV-2 variants. Libraries were prepared by immunoSEQ multiplex PCR; TCRdb keeps only in-frame clonotypes and omits some of them. The data hold approximately 400,000 clones, with about 80% observed a single time. Sequencing used peripheral blood, obtained in a trial of Ad26.COV2.S vaccine versus placebo. The source is a person aged 18-60 years who received the Ad26.COV2.S COVID-19 vaccine or a placebo. Both conserved end residues are part of each CDR3. D genes are given only for firm matches. Size is stated for part of the rows, as once, few or many counts, or as a class when the clone is expanded.

clone_size d_call j_call v_call cdr3_nt cdr3_aa
once . TRBJ2-7 TRBV12-5 TGTGCTAGTGGTTTGGCGATTGGGTTTTACGAGCAGTACTTC CASGLAIGFYEQYF
. . TRBJ2-3 TRBV2 TGTGCCAGCATCCGCGGGCCCTTGCAGTATTTT CASIRGPLQYF
. . TRBJ1-5 TRBV27 TGTGCCAGCAGTTTCCCAAATCAGCCCCAGCATTTT CASSFPNQPQHF
. TRBD2 TRBJ2-5 TRBV11-2 TGTGCCAGCGGCCTTACTAGCGGCCAAGAGACCCAGTACTTC CASGLTSGQETQYF
few . TRBJ1-6 TRBV2 TGTGCCAGCAGTGAAGGAATTCGGCAGGCAGATTCACCCCTCCACTTT CASSEGIRQADSPLHF
. TRBD1 TRBJ1-3 TRBV5-1 TGCGCCAGCAGCCCAACCCGACAGGGGGCAGGGAACACCATATATTTT CASSPTRQGAGNTIYF
. TRBD1 TRBJ2-5 TRBV29-1 TGCAGCGCCAAAGCGACAGGGGGGAAAGAGACCCAGTACTTC CSAKATGGKETQYF
. . TRBJ1-5 TRBV12-3/TRBV12-4 TGTGCCAGCACCCCCTTTAGCAATCAGCCCCAGCATTTT CASTPFSNQPQHF
. . TRBJ2-6 TRBV4-3 TGCGCCAGCAGCCAAGATCCCACGCCGGGGGCCAACGTCCTGACTTTC CASSQDPTPGANVLTF
. . TRBJ2-1 TRBV5-4 TGTGCCAGCAGCTCCTCGCGGGGTTCCTACAATGAGCAGTTCTTC CASSSSRGSYNEQFF
. . TRBJ1-1 TRBV18 TGTGCCAGCTCACCACCCACAGGGATGAACACTGAAGCTTTCTTT CASSPPTGMNTEAFF
. TRBD2 TRBJ2-1 TRBV11-2 TGTGCCAGCAGCTTAGTCCCTAGCGGGGGGGCCAATGAGCAGTTCTTC CASSLVPSGGANEQFF
. TRBD1 TRBJ1-1 TRBV30 TGTGCCTGGAGTAGGGGGCAGGGCACTGAAGCTTTCTTT CAWSRGQGTEAFF
once . TRBJ2-4 TRBV19 TGTGCCAGTAGTTGGAGTCGAGGTTTGGCCAAAAACATTCAGTACTTC CASSWSRGLAKNIQYF
. TRBD1 TRBJ2-7 TRBV10-3 TGTGCCATCAGTGGCCTCGGACAGGGCACCTACGAGCAGTACTTC CAISGLGQGTYEQYF
few . TRBJ1-2 TRBV5-1 TGCGCCAGCAGCTTGGCCGGAATGCAGGGCTACACCTTC CASSLAGMQGYTF
. TRBD1 TRBJ2-6 TRBV7-2 TGTGCCAGCAGCTCACCGGGACAGGGGCCCGGGGCCAACGTCCTGACTTTC CASSSPGQGPGANVLTF
few . TRBJ2-3 TRBV19 TGTGCCAGTAGTATAGGGGACGGTCTTAGCACAGATACGCAGTATTTT CASSIGDGLSTDTQYF
once . TRBJ1-2 TRBV3-1/TRBV3-2 TGTGCCAGCAGCCAAGATTACGGGGGGGGCTACACCTTC CASSQDYGGGYTF
once . TRBJ1-5 TRBV18 TGTGCCAGCTCACCAGGGGGTCATAGCAATCAGCCCCAGCATTTT CASSPGGHSNQPQHF
. . TRBJ2-1 TRBV4-2 TGTGCCAGCAGCCAAGAGCCGCTTCCGGGGGACTCCTACAATGAGCAGTTCTTC CASSQEPLPGDSYNEQFF
. . TRBJ2-7 TRBV5-6 TGTGCCAGCAGCTTCTCGGGGAGCGAGCAGTACTTC CASSFSGSEQYF
once . TRBJ1-3 TRBV12-3/TRBV12-4 TGTGCCAGCAGTTTATCCCGAAACACCATATATTTT CASSLSRNTIYF
. . TRBJ2-3 TRBV4-1 TGCGCCAGCAGCCAAGTTGGCTCAGGGTCAGATACGCAGTATTTT CASSQVGSGSDTQYF
. TRBD2 TRBJ2-3 TRBV4-2 TGTGCCAGCAGGCTAGCGGGGGGTTACACAGATACGCAGTATTTT CASRLAGGYTDTQYF
. . TRBJ2-1 TRBV30 TGTGCCTGGGTCGTACGTAGGGCCCGAGGGAATGAGCAGTTCTTC CAWVVRRARGNEQFF
few . TRBJ2-3 TRBV12-3/TRBV12-4 TGTGCCAGCAGTTTGGTCCGCACAGATACGCAGTATTTT CASSLVRTDTQYF
. . TRBJ1-6 TRBV9 TGTGCCAGCAGGTCCGGCGTGAAGGATTCACCCCTCCACTTT CASRSGVKDSPLHF
. . TRBJ2-2 TRBV2 TGTGCCAGCAGTTCTTCCGGGGAGCTGTTTTTT CASSSSGELFF
. . TRBJ1-2 TRBV19 TGTGCCAGTAGTATAGATCTACGGGATCAGGGCTACACCTTC CASSIDLRDQGYTF
. . TRBJ2-7 TRBV6-6 TGTGCCAGCAGTTACTCAGGGGGTCCTGTGGAGCAGTACTTC CASSYSGGPVEQYF
few . TRBJ2-5 TRBV28 TGTGCCAGCAGTTTAGGTCAGGGGGGACGGCGTCAAGAGACCCAGTACTTC CASSLGQGGRRQETQYF
. . TRBJ2-7 TRBV9 TGTGCCAGCAGCGAGGGACGCAGGGTGAGTGAGCAGTACTTC CASSEGRRVSEQYF
. . TRBJ1-1 TRBV6-5 TGTGCGGGGTCAGGGGTGAACACTGAAGCTTTCTTT CAGSGVNTEAFF
few TRBD1 TRBJ1-5 TRBV5-6 TGTGCCAGCAGCATGGGGACAGGGGGTCTCCTTAATCAGCCCCAGCATTTT CASSMGTGGLLNQPQHF
. TRBD2 TRBJ2-1 TRBV7-6 TGTGCCAGCAGCTTAGCGCTGGGGACTAGCGGACCCTACAATGAGCAGTTCTTC CASSLALGTSGPYNEQFF
. . TRBJ1-1 TRBV6-6 TGTGCCAGCAGCCGTATTGGGGCGGACACTGAAGCTTTCTTT CASSRIGADTEAFF
. TRBD1 TRBJ1-3 TRBV19 TGTGCCAGAAAAAACAGGGGTTATGGAAACACCATATATTTT CARKNRGYGNTIYF
. . TRBJ2-1 TRBV20-1 TGCAGTGCTAGCCCCTACAATGAGCAGTTCTTC CSASPYNEQFF
once . TRBJ2-7 TRBV19 TGTGCCAGTAGTATTACGGGTGGTAGCGGAAACTACGAGCAGTACTTC CASSITGGSGNYEQYF
. . TRBJ1-4 TRBV27 TGTGCCAGCAGTTCTCCCTCGGGGGGGAATGAAAAACTGTTTTTT CASSSPSGGNEKLFF
. . TRBJ1-1 TRBV9 TGTGCCAGCTCAAGGACGGATATATCAAACACTGAAGCTTTCTTT CASSRTDISNTEAFF
. . TRBJ2-7 TRBV12-3/TRBV12-4 TGTGCCAGCAGTACCTCATGGGACGAGCAGTACTTC CASSTSWDEQYF
few . TRBJ1-1 TRBV11-3 TGTGCCAGCAGCTTAGGGCAGAACACTGAAGCTTTCTTT CASSLGQNTEAFF
. . TRBJ1-4 TRBV7-9 TGTGCCAGCAGTCCCGGGACAATGTCTAATGAAAAACTGTTTTTT CASSPGTMSNEKLFF